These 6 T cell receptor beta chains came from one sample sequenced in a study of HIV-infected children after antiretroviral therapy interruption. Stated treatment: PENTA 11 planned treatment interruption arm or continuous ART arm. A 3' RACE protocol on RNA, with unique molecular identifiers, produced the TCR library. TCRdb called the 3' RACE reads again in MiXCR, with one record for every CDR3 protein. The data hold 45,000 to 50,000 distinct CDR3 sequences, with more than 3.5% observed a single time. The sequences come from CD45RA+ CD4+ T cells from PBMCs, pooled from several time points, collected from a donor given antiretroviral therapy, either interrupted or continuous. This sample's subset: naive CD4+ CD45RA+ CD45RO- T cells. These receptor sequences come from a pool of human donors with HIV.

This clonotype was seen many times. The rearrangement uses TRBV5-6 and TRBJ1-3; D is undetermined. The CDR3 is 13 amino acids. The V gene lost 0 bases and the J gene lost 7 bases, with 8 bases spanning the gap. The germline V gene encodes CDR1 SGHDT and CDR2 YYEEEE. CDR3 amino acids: CASSLVFRNTIYF. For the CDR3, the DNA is TGTGCCAGCAGCTTGGTGTTTAGGAACACCATATATTTT. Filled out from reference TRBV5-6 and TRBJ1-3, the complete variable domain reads DAGVTQSPTHLIKTRGQQVTLRCSPKSGHDTVSWYQQALGQGPQFIFQYYEEEERQRGNFPDRFSGHQFPNYSSELNVNALLLGDSALYLCASSLVFRNTIYFGEGSWLTVV.

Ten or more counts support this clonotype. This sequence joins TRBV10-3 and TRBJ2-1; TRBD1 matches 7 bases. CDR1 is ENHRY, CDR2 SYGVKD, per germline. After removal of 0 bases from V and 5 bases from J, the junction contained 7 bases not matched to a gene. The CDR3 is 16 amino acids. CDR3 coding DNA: TGTGCCATCAGTGAGTCCAACAGGGGAGTCCACAATGAGCAGTTCTTC. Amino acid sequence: CAISESNRGVHNEQFF.

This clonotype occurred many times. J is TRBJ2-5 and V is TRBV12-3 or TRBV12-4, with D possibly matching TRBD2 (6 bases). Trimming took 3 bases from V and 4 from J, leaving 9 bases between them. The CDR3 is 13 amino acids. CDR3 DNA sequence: TGTGCCAGCAGTTTTGCCGGGAGAGAGACCCAGTACTTC. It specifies CASSFAGRETQYF.

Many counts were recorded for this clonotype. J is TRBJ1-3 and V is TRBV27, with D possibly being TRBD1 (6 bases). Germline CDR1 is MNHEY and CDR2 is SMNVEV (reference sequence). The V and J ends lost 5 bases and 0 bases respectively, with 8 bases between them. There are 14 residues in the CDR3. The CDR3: CASSDRNSGNTIYF. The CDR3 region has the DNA TGTGCCAGCAGTGACAGGAACTCTGGAAACACCATATATTTT.

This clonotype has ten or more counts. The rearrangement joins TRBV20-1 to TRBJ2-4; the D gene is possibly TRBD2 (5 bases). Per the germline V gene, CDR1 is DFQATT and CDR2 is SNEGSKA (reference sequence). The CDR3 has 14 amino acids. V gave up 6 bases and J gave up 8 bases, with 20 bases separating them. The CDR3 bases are TGCAGTGCGCGGTCGGCCCCCGCGGGCGACATTCAGTACTTC. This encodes CSARSAPAGDIQYF.

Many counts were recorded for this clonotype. The CDR3 sequence: CASSQAPRTNPTYEQYF. CDR3 DNA: TGCGCCAGCAGCCAGGCCCCCCGGACAAACCCCACCTACGAGCAGTACTTC. The V and J genes are TRBV4-1 and TRBJ2-7, with D tentatively TRBD1 (5 bases). The CDR3 spans 17 residues. V was pared by 3 bases and J by 2 bases, with 20 bases between. Germline lookup yields CDR1 MGHRA and CDR2 YSYEKL.